Shown below are 16 T cell receptor beta chains from a single sample sequenced in a study of blood T cells in healthy people across ages. For the second PCR, which ran for roughly 7 to 11 cycles, a sample-barcoded 5' primer and a J-beta primer mix were used. MiXCR was run by TCRdb on the 5' RACE reads, yielding one entry per CDR3 protein. This sample has about 780,000 distinct CDR3 sequences, with more than 35% found just once. The sample was blood. These receptors originate from an elderly man in good health.

CDR3 in DNA: TGCGCCAGCAGCACCCGGACAGGGGCTGGGATGAACACTGAAGCTTTCTTT. This encodes CASSTRTGAGMNTEAFF. V usage is TRBV5-1 and J usage is TRBJ1-1; 9 nucleotides match TRBD1. The V gene's germline CDR1 is SGHRS and CDR2 YFSETQ. The CDR3 sequence is 17 residues long. The V segment lost 4 bases and the J segment 0 bases; nucleotides outside the gene matches: 10.

As to this clonotype: An end of the junction does not agree with germline; a read error may underlie this. This sequence joins TRBV11-3 and TRBJ2-1; the D gene is possibly TRBD1 (5 bases). This CDR3 has 12 residues. Germline V gene lookup returns CDR1 SGHNT and CDR2 YENEEA. The CDR3 region has the DNA TGTGCCGGCAGCCCCCAAAGGGGTGAGCAGTTCTTC. It yields the protein CAGSPQRGEQFF. The entire variable domain, with the rest obtained from reference TRBV11-3 and TRBJ2-1, is as follows: EAGVVQSPRYKIIEKKQPVAFWCNPISGHNTLYWYLQNLGQGPELLIRYENEEAVDDSQLPKDRFSAERLKGVDSTLKIQPAELGDSAVYLCAGSPQRGEQFFGPGTRLTVL.

A note on this clonotype: A single base separates this from a much larger clone, so it may be a read error. The DNA of the CDR3 is TGTGCCACCAGCAGAGATAGGACACAAGAGACCCAGTACTTC. Residues: CATSRDRTQETQYF. This chain uses TRBV15 with TRBJ2-5; maybe TRBD1 (5 bases). The V gene's germline CDR1 is LNHNV and CDR2 YYDKDF (reference sequence). The V and J ends lost 0 bases and 2 bases respectively, with 7 bases between them. The CDR3 has 14 amino acids.

In this sample, this clonotype turned up a few times. The chain has TRBV5-5 and TRBJ1-4; D not certain. V was trimmed by 1 base and J by 5 bases, leaving 12 bases between them. This CDR3 contains 15 residues. Germline V CDR1 and CDR2: SGHKS, YYEKEE (reference sequence). The CDR3 region is CASSLTQSANEKLFF. The CDR3 nucleotides are TGTGCCAGCAGCTTGACCCAGAGCGCGAATGAAAAACTGTTTTTT.

By share, this clonotype counts as medium-sized. The rearrangement joins TRBV30 to TRBJ1-1; no firm D call. This CDR3 is 11 amino acids long. V was clipped by 8 bases and J by 0 bases, with 7 bases between them. Germline CDR1 reads GTSNPN; CDR2 reads SVGIG (reference sequence). The CDR3 bases are TGTGCCGGGATGATGAACACTGAAGCTTTCTTT. Its protein is CAGMMNTEAFF.

J is TRBJ2-3 and V is TRBV28; D ambiguous. The germline gives CDR1 MDHEN, CDR2 SYDVKM. Trimming stripped 3 bases from V and 0 bases from J, with 4 bases between. The CDR3 has 13 amino acids. The CDR3 DNA reads as TGTGCCAGCAGTTTTTGGAGCACAGATACGCAGTATTTT. It yields the protein CASSFWSTDTQYF.

This clonotype was counted a few times. CDR3 region: CASSSGLGNTDTQYF. Written as DNA, the CDR3 is TGTGCCAGCAGCTCCGGACTAGGAAACACAGATACGCAGTATTTT. The rearrangement uses TRBV7-2 and TRBJ2-3, with 7 bases identical to TRBD2. This CDR3 comprises 15 residues. V was clipped by 4 bases and J by 2 bases; unmatched bases: 6. Per germline, CDR1 SGHTA and CDR2 FQGNSA.

The chain uses TRBV6-6 and TRBJ1-4; D unclear. The CDR3 is made up of 14 amino acids. Germline values: CDR1 MNHNY, CDR2 SVGAGI (reference sequence). The V end was cut by 2 bases, the J end by 2 bases, with 6 bases between. CDR3 nucleotide sequence: TGTGCCAGCAGTTACGGGAGGACTAATGAAAAACTGTTTTTT. Protein product: CASSYGRTNEKLFF.

This clonotype has more than one count but fewer than ten. This chain joins TRBV12-3 or TRBV12-4 and TRBJ2-1, with D hard to call. The CDR3 covers 12 residues. The germline V and J ends were trimmed by 7 bases and 7 bases, with 11 bases remaining between them. This CDR3 is CASTGNLNEQFF. Here the CDR3 DNA reads TGTGCCAGCACCGGAAATCTTAATGAGCAGTTCTTC.

This chain joins TRBV10-2 and TRBJ2-5; 9 nucleotides agree with TRBD1. Germline loops: CDR1 WSHSY, CDR2 SAAADI. V shed 3 bases and J 2 bases; nucleotides not matched to a gene: 7. The CDR3 has 16 amino acids. DNA of the CDR3: TGCGCCAGCAGTGATCGAGGGACAGGGCGACAAGAGACCCAGTACTTC. It translates to CASSDRGTGRQETQYF.

This clonotype came up many times. The chain recombines TRBV11-2 with TRBJ2-3; no clear D. Per germline, CDR1 SGHAT and CDR2 FQNNGV. V was cut by 0 bases and J by 5 bases, with 18 bases left in between. There are 17 residues in the CDR3. The CDR3 reads CASSLEGGIGWGDTQYF. CDR3 in DNA: TGTGCCAGCAGCTTAGAAGGCGGAATAGGTTGGGGAGATACGCAGTATTTT.

The CDR3 spells CASSQDGRNGDQPQHF. As DNA, the CDR3 is TGTGCCAGCAGCCAAGATGGAAGGAATGGGGATCAGCCCCAGCATTTT. The chain combines TRBV3-1 with TRBJ1-5; D is uncertain. This CDR3 has 16 amino acids. Germline V gives CDR1 LGHDT, CDR2 YNNKEL (reference sequence). V was pared by 0 bases and J by 5 bases, with 14 bases between.

The rearrangement joins TRBV5-1 to TRBJ1-2; D gene uncertain. The V and J ends lost 4 bases and 10 bases respectively, with 20 bases between them. Per germline, CDR1 SGHRS and CDR2 YFSETQ. The CDR3 length is 14 residues. CDR3 amino acids: CASSTDIDLRDYTF. CDR3 in DNA: TGCGCCAGCAGCACCGACATTGACCTCCGAGACTACACCTTC.

This sequence joins TRBV4-2 and TRBJ2-1; D ambiguous. Germline V gene data show CDR1 as LGHNA and CDR2 as YNFKEQ. The CDR3 totals 13 residues. V was clipped by 2 bases and J by 8 bases, with 10 bases between them. The CDR3 protein is CASSQLVPDEQFF. CDR3 nucleotide sequence: TGTGCCAGCAGCCAACTAGTACCCGATGAGCAGTTCTTC.

V usage is TRBV10-3 and J usage is TRBJ2-1; D could derive from TRBD1 or TRBD2 (5 bases each). CDR1 is ENHRY, CDR2 SYGVKD, per germline. The CDR3 length is 13 residues. Trimming stripped 3 bases from V and 10 bases from J, with 13 bases between. The CDR3 region has the DNA TGTGCCATCAGTGACCAGGACACTAGGGAGCAGTTCTTC. It yields the protein CAISDQDTREQFF.

In this sample, this clonotype turned up a few times. The chain links TRBV5-6 to TRBJ2-3, with 9 bases lining up with TRBD2. With 2 bases clipped from V and 4 bases from J, the junction kept 2 bases outside the gene matches. This CDR3 is built from 14 residues. Germline V CDR1 and CDR2: SGHDT, YYEEEE. CDR3 sequence: CASSFSGSADTQYF. CDR3 bases: TGTGCCAGCAGCTTTAGCGGGAGCGCAGATACGCAGTATTTT.